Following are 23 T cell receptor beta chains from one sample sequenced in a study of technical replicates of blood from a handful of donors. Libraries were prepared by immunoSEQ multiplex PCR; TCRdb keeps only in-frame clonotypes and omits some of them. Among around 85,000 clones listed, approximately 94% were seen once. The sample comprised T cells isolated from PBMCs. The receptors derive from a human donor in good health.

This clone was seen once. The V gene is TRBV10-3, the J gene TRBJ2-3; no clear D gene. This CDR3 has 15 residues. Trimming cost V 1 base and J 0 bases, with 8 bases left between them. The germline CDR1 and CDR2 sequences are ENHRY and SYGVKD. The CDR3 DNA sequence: TGTGCCATCAGTGAGTGGGCTTTAAGCACAGATACGCAGTATTTT. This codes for CAISEWALSTDTQYF.

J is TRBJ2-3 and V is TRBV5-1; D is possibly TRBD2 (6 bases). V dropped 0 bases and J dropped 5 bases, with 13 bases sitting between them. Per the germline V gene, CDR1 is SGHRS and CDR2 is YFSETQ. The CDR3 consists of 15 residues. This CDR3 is CASSLVTRWGDTQYF. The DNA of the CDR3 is TGCGCCAGCAGCTTGGTGACTAGGTGGGGAGATACGCAGTATTTT.

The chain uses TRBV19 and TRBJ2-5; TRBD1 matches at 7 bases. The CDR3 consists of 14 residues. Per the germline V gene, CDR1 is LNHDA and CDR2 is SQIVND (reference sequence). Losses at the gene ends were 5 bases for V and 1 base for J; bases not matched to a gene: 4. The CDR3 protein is CASSPRDSQETQYF. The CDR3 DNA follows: TGTGCCAGTAGTCCTAGGGACAGCCAAGAGACCCAGTACTTC.

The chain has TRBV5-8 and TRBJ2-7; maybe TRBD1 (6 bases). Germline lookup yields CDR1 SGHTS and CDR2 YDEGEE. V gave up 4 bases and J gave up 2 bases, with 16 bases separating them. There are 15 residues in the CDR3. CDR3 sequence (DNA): TGTGCCAGCAGCCACTTGGACAGAGGAGCCTACGAGCAGTACTTC. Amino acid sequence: CASSHLDRGAYEQYF.

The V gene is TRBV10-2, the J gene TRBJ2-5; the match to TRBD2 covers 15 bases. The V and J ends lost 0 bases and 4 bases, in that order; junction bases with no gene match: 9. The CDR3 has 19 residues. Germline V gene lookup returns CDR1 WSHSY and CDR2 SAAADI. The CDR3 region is CASSESKGWGLAGGETQYF. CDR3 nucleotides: TGCGCCAGCAGTGAGTCCAAAGGGTGGGGACTAGCGGGAGGAGAGACCCAGTACTTC.

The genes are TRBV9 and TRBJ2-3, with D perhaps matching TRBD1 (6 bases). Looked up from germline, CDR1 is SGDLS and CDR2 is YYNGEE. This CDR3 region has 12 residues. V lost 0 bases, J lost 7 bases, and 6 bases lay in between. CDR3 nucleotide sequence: TGTGCCAGCAGCGTAGGGGACAATACGCAGTATTTT. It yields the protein CASSVGDNTQYF.

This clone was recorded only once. CDR3 sequence reads: CASSLQGGGYTF. In nucleotides, the CDR3 is TGCGCCAGCAGCTTGCAGGGAGGTGGCTACACCTTC. The V call is TRBV5-1, the J call TRBJ1-2, with a weak D call TRBD1 (5 bases). The CDR3 runs 12 residues. Trimming left V 1 base short and J 7 bases short, with 8 bases between. Germline values: CDR1 SGHRS, CDR2 YFSETQ.

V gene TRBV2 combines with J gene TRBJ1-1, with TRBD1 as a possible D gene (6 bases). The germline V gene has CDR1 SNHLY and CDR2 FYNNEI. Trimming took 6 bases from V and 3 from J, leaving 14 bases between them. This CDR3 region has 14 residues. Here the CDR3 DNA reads TGTGCCAGCAGCGTCCAAACAGGGCACACTGAAGCTTTCTTT. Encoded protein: CASSVQTGHTEAFF.

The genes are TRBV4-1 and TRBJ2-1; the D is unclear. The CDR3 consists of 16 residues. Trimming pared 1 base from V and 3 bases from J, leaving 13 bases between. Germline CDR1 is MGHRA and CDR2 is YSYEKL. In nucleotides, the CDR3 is TGCGCCAGCAGCCAAGGAAGCCCTAATCTCTACAATGAGCAGTTCTTC. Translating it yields CASSQGSPNLYNEQFF.

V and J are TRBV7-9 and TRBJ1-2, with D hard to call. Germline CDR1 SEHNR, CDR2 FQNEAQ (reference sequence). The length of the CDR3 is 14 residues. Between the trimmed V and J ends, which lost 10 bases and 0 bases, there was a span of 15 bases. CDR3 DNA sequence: TGTGCCACCCCGGCGGGAATCACTAACTATGGCTACACCTTC. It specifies CATPAGITNYGYTF.

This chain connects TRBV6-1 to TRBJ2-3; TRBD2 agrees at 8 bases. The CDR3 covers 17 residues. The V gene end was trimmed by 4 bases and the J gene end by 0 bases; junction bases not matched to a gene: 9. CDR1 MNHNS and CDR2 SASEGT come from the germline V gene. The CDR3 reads CASSGPAGALSTDTQYF. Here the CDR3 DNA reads TGTGCCAGCAGTGGGCCAGCGGGGGCTCTTAGCACAGATACGCAGTATTTT.

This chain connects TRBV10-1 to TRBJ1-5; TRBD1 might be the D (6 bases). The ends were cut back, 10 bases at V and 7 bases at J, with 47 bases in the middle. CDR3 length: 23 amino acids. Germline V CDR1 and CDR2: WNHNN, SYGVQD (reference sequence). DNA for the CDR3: TGCGCCAACTCCCTGGGGGCCCACTACCGCGAAATTGAACCCGTGACCAAAGGGCAGCCCCAGCATTTT. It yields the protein CANSLGAHYREIEPVTKGQPQHF.

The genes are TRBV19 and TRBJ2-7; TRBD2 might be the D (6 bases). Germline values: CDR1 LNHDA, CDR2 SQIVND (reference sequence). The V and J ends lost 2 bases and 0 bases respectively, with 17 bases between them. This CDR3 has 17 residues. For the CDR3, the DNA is TGTGCCAGTAGTATATTATTCGGGGGACCGTCCTCCTACGAGCAGTACTTC. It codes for CASSILFGGPSSYEQYF. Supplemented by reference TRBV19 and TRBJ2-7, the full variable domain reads DGGITQSPKYLFRKEGQNVTLSCEQNLNHDAMYWYRQDPGQGLRLIYYSQIVNDFQKGDIAEGYSVSREKKESFPLTVTSAQKNPTAFYLCASSILFGGPSSYEQYFGPGTRLTVT.

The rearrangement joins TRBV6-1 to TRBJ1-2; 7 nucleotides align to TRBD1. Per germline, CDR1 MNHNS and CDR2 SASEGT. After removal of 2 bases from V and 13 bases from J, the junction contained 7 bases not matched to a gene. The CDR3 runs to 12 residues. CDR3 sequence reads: CASSEWDSASTF. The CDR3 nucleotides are TGTGCCAGCAGTGAATGGGACAGCGCGAGCACCTTC.

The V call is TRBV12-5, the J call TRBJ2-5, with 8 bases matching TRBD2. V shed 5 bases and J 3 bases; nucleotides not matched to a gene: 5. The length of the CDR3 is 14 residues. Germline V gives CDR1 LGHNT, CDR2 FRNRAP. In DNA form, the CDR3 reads TGTGCTAGTGGTACACTAGCGGCCAAAGAGACCCAGTACTTC. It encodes CASGTLAAKETQYF.

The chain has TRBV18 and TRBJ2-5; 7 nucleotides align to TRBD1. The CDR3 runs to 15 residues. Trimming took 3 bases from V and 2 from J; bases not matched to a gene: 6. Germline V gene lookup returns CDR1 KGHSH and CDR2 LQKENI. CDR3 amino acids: CASSPWGQLQETQYF. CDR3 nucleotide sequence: TGTGCCAGCTCACCCTGGGGACAGCTACAAGAGACCCAGTACTTC.

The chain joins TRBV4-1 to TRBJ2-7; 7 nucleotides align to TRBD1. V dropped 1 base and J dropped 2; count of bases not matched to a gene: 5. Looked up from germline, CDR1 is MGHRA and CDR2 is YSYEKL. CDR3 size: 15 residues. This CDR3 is CASSQGTGATYEQYF. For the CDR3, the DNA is TGCGCCAGCAGCCAAGGTACAGGGGCCACCTACGAGCAGTACTTC.

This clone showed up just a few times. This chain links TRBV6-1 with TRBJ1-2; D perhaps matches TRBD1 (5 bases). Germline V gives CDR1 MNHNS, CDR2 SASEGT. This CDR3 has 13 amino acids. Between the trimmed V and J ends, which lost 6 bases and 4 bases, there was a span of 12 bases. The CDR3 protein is CASSYTGSYGYTF. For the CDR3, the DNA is TGTGCCAGCAGCTATACAGGTAGCTATGGCTACACCTTC.

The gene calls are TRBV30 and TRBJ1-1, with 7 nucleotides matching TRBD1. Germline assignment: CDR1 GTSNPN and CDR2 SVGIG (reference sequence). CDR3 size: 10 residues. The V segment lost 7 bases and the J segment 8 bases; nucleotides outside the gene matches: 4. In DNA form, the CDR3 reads TGTGCCTTCTCGGACAGGGAAGCTTTCTTT. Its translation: CAFSDREAFF.

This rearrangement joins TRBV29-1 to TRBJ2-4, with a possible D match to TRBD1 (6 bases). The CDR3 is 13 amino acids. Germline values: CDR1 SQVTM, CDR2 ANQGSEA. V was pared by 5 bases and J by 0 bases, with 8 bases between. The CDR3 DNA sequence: TGCAGCGTTTCGGACAGAGCCAAAAACATTCAGTACTTC. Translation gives CSVSDRAKNIQYF.

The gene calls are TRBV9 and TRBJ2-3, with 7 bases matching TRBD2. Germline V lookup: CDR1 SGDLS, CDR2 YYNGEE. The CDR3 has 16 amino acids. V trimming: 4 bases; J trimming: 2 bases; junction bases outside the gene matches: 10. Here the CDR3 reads CASSPAGSGYTDTQYF. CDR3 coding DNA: TGTGCCAGCAGCCCGGCGGGTAGCGGGTACACAGATACGCAGTATTTT.

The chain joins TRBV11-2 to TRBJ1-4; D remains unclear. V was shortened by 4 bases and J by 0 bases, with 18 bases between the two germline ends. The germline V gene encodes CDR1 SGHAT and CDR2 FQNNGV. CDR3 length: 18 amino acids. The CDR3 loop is CASSSRRMFGATNEKLFF. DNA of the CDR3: TGTGCCAGCAGCTCCCGGCGGATGTTCGGGGCAACTAATGAAAAACTGTTTTTT.

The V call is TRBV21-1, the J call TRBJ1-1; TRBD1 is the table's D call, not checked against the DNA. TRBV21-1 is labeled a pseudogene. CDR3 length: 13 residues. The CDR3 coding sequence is TGTGCCAGCAGAACAGGGGGGGACACTGAAGCTTTCTTT. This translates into CASRTGGDTEAFF.